The 31 T cell receptor beta chains reported below all come from one sample, sequenced in a study of shared clonotypes between healthy human individuals. Only in-frame clones appear in the TCRdb table, and some are missing; sequencing was by immunoSEQ multiplex PCR. This sample yields approximately 530,000 clones, of which more than 95% are seen a single time; about 0.06% belongs to the top ten. The specimen sequenced was naive CD4+ T cells sorted from blood. Noted subset: CD45RA+ positively selected. These receptors originate from a woman in her twenties or thirties in good health.

The chain carries TRBV5-8 and TRBJ1-5; D might be TRBD1 (5 bases). The CDR3 is 16 amino acids. Trimming left V 4 bases short and J 4 bases short, with 18 bases between. CDR1 and CDR2 from the germline V gene are SGHTS and YDEGEE. This CDR3 reads CASSQASYRQNQPQHF. The CDR3 DNA reads TGTGCCAGCAGCCAAGCATCGTACAGACAGAATCAGCCCCAGCATTTT.

This chain connects TRBV4-1 to TRBJ2-7; D is perhaps TRBD1 (5 bases). V was clipped by 5 bases and J by 3 bases, with 11 bases between them. The CDR3 has 13 residues. Germline CDR1 MGHRA, CDR2 YSYEKL. CDR3: CASSSTDHYEQYF. In DNA form, the CDR3 reads TGCGCCAGCAGCTCGACAGACCACTACGAGCAGTACTTC.

This clone came up once. This chain links TRBV5-1 with TRBJ1-1; no firm D call. Trimming stripped 4 bases from V and 0 bases from J, with 13 bases between. This CDR3 contains 15 residues. CDR1 is SGHRS, CDR2 YFSETQ, per germline. CDR3 protein: CASSHSADMNTEAFF. CDR3 DNA sequence: TGCGCCAGCAGCCACAGTGCAGATATGAACACTGAAGCTTTCTTT.

The chain couples TRBV28 to TRBJ2-7; TRBD1 agrees at 7 bases. Per the germline V gene, CDR1 is MDHEN and CDR2 is SYDVKM. The CDR3 contains 14 residues. The J segment lost 6 bases and the V segment lost 9 bases, leaving 14 bases of the junction unmatched. CDR3 sequence reads: CASGSMTGNLEQYF. Written as DNA, the CDR3 is TGTGCCAGTGGGAGCATGACAGGGAATCTCGAGCAGTACTTC.

The rearrangement links TRBV6-1 to TRBJ1-3, with D perhaps matching TRBD1 (5 bases). This CDR3 region has 15 residues. V lost 5 bases and J lost 0, with 11 bases in between. The germline CDR1 and CDR2 sequences are MNHNS and SASEGT. CDR3 region: CASSPRVNSGNTIYF. DNA for the CDR3: TGTGCCAGCAGTCCCAGGGTAAACTCTGGAAACACCATATATTTT.

V and J are TRBV20-1 and TRBJ1-4; D gene unclear. V lost 3 bases to trimming and J lost 13 bases, with 12 bases between them. Germline V gene sequence: CDR1 DFQATT, CDR2 SNEGSKA (reference sequence). The CDR3 is 11 residues long. The CDR3 sequence is CSARWGRGLFF. CDR3 DNA: TGCAGTGCTAGGTGGGGTCGGGGACTGTTTTTT.

This chain uses TRBV7-9 with TRBJ2-7; the D gene is possibly TRBD1 (7 bases). Germline lookup yields CDR1 SEHNR and CDR2 FQNEAQ (reference sequence). V was cut by 6 bases and J by 1 base, with 16 bases left in between. The CDR3 is 15 residues long. The CDR3 protein is CASRNRGGESYEQYF. DNA of the CDR3: TGTGCCAGCAGGAACAGGGGCGGGGAGTCCTACGAGCAGTACTTC.

The chain recombines TRBV5-4 with TRBJ2-7; no clear D gene. Looked up from germline, CDR1 is SGHNT and CDR2 is YYREEE (reference sequence). V gave up 1 base and J gave up 5 bases, with 10 bases separating them. The CDR3 contains 13 residues. The CDR3: CASSLIGTHEQYF. CDR3 in DNA: TGTGCCAGCAGCTTGATAGGCACCCACGAGCAGTACTTC.

The chain carries TRBV6-5 and TRBJ2-7; 9 positions agree with TRBD1. The trim removed 7 bases at V and 3 bases at J, leaving 4 bases unmatched. This CDR3 has 13 residues. Germline CDR1 and CDR2: MNHEY and SVGAGI. The CDR3 loop reads CASNRGPGYEQYF. The CDR3 DNA follows: TGTGCCAGCAACAGGGGGCCTGGCTACGAGCAGTACTTC.

The rearrangement uses TRBV19 and TRBJ1-3; 8 nucleotides match TRBD1. Trimming took 8 bases from V and 1 from J; bases not matched to a gene: 7. Per the germline V gene, CDR1 is LNHDA and CDR2 is SQIVND (reference sequence). This CDR3 spans 15 amino acids. Here the CDR3 reads CASLTGGTSGNTIYF. The CDR3 DNA reads as TGTGCCAGTCTAACAGGGGGTACTTCTGGAAACACCATATATTTT. The full variable domain, completed using reference TRBV19 and TRBJ1-3, is DGGITQSPKYLFRKEGQNVTLSCEQNLNHDAMYWYRQDPGQGLRLIYYSQIVNDFQKGDIAEGYSVSREKKESFPLTVTSAQKNPTAFYLCASLTGGTSGNTIYFGEGSWLTVV.

The chain combines TRBV11-3 with TRBJ2-7, with a possible D match to TRBD2 (5 bases). This CDR3 has 15 amino acids. Trimming removed 1 base from V and 0 bases from J, with 10 bases in between. Germline-derived CDR1 and CDR2 are SGHNT and YENEEA. Here the CDR3 reads CASSLGAAPSYEQYF. In nucleotides, the CDR3 is TGTGCCAGCAGCTTAGGAGCGGCCCCCTCCTACGAGCAGTACTTC.

The gene calls are TRBV15 and TRBJ1-1, with TRBD1 matching 10 bases. Germline CDR1 is LNHNV and CDR2 is YYDKDF (reference sequence). V trimming: 1 base; J trimming: 5 bases; junction bases outside the gene matches: 4. There are 15 residues in the CDR3. The CDR3 nucleotides are TGTGCCACCAGCAGAGGACAGGGGGCTCAAACTGAAGCTTTCTTT. This gives the protein CATSRGQGAQTEAFF.

The rearrangement links TRBV10-2 to TRBJ1-5; 7 bases line up with TRBD1. CDR3 length: 14 residues. Germline V gives CDR1 WSHSY, CDR2 SAAADI. Trimming removed 7 bases from V and 3 bases from J; junction bases left unmatched: 6. The CDR3 nucleotides read TGCGCCAGCACCGGGACAGCTAACAATCAGCCCCAGCATTTT. The encoded protein is CASTGTANNQPQHF.

This clone was counted between two and nine times. The chain links TRBV7-3 to TRBJ2-7; 9 nucleotides align to TRBD1. The germline gives CDR1 SGHTA, CDR2 FQGTGA. V trimming: 5 bases; J trimming: 3 bases; junction bases outside the gene matches: 5. The CDR3 totals 14 residues. In DNA form, the CDR3 reads TGTGCCAGCAGCCCACTGGGACAGGGCTACGAGCAGTACTTC. Its protein product is CASSPLGQGYEQYF.

The chain combines TRBV7-3 with TRBJ2-5; 12 bases line up with TRBD2. Unmatched junction bases numbered 4, after V lost 2 bases and J lost 3 bases. Germline CDR1 SGHTA, CDR2 FQGTGA. The CDR3 covers 16 residues. The CDR3 sequence is CASSLGLAGGKETQYF. In DNA form, the CDR3 reads TGTGCCAGCAGCTTAGGGCTAGCGGGAGGGAAAGAGACCCAGTACTTC.

The chain has TRBV5-5 and TRBJ2-7; D may be TRBD1 (6 bases). The CDR3 loop spans 13 amino acids. Germline V gene lookup returns CDR1 SGHKS and CDR2 YYEKEE (reference sequence). V lost 2 bases, J lost 5 bases, and 11 bases lay in between. CDR3 protein: CASSLLAGDEQYF. In DNA, the CDR3 is TGTGCCAGCAGCTTATTGGCAGGGGACGAGCAGTACTTC. Based on the CDR3 plus reference TRBV5-5 and TRBJ2-7, the full variable domain is DAGVTQSPTHLIKTRGQQVTLRCSPISGHKSVSWYQQVLGQGPQFIFQYYEKEERGRGNFPDRFSARQFPNYSSELNVNALLLGDSALYLCASSLLAGDEQYFGPGTRLTVT.

The chain links TRBV2 to TRBJ2-2, with 7 bases aligning to TRBD2. V shed 4 bases, J shed 0 bases, and the junction held 5 bases outside the gene matches. The CDR3 totals 16 residues. Germline loops: CDR1 SNHLY, CDR2 FYNNEI. CDR3 in DNA: TGTGCCAGCAGTGGATTGACTAGCCCGAACACCGGGGAGCTGTTTTTT. Amino acids: CASSGLTSPNTGELFF.

The V gene is TRBV6-5, the J gene TRBJ2-1; TRBD1 matches 8 bases. This CDR3 contains 15 residues. The V segment lost 5 bases and the J segment 2 bases; nucleotides outside the gene matches: 5. Germline V CDR1 and CDR2: MNHEY, SVGAGI. The CDR3 DNA reads TGTGCCAGCAGTAAGGACAGGGACACCTACAATGAGCAGTTCTTC. It translates to CASSKDRDTYNEQFF.

The rearrangement uses TRBV6-1 and TRBJ2-1; TRBD2 matches at 7 bases. Germline V gene data show CDR1 as MNHNS and CDR2 as SASEGT. The trim removed 5 bases at V and 4 bases at J, leaving 5 bases unmatched. This CDR3 is 14 amino acids long. In DNA, the CDR3 is TGTGCCAGCAGTCGGCGGGAGTCTTACAATGAGCAGTTCTTC. It specifies CASSRRESYNEQFF.

The V and J genes are TRBV10-3 and TRBJ2-4; D may be TRBD1 or TRBD2 (5 bases each). The CDR3 length is 14 residues. The germline CDR1 and CDR2 sequences are ENHRY and SYGVKD. The V and J ends lost 4 bases and 7 bases respectively, with 14 bases between them. CDR3 bases: TGTGCCATCAGTGGACGGGATAAGGGGAACATTCAGTACTTC. Translation: CAISGRDKGNIQYF.

As DNA, the CDR3 is TGTGCCAGCAGTGGGGACAGTAGCTCCGAGCAGTACTTC. This codes for CASSGDSSSEQYF. The chain couples TRBV2 to TRBJ2-7, with TRBD1 identical over 7 bases. This CDR3 comprises 13 residues. Trimming removed 4 bases from V and 6 bases from J; junction bases left unmatched: 6. Germline V lookup: CDR1 SNHLY, CDR2 FYNNEI.

The CDR3, as DNA: TGCAGCATAATACTCCGGGATTACCTAGGGGTCTACGAGCAGTACTTC. Translating gives CSIILRDYLGVYEQYF. This chain connects TRBV29-1 to TRBJ2-7, with D perhaps being TRBD1 or TRBD2 (5 bases each). The V end was cut by 8 bases, the J end by 3 bases, with 26 bases between. Germline V gives CDR1 SQVTM, CDR2 ANQGSEA. The CDR3 consists of 16 residues.

The CDR3 here is CASSPRPGVQPQHF. The CDR3 coding sequence is TGTGCCAGCAGTCCCCGGCCAGGGGTTCAGCCCCAGCATTTT. The V call is TRBV27, the J call TRBJ1-5; TRBD1 is a possible D gene (6 bases). Trimming shortened V by 5 bases and J by 6 bases, and 14 bases separated the two germline ends. The germline V gene encodes CDR1 MNHEY and CDR2 SMNVEV (reference sequence). The CDR3 consists of 14 residues.

The rearrangement links TRBV10-3 to TRBJ2-7; D may match TRBD1 or TRBD2 (5 bases each). V dropped 5 bases and J dropped 3 bases, with 14 bases sitting between them. The CDR3 contains 14 residues. Per germline, CDR1 ENHRY and CDR2 SYGVKD. The CDR3 region is CAISPGPTYYEQYF. CDR3 bases: TGTGCCATCAGTCCGGGACCTACATACTACGAGCAGTACTTC.

This chain links TRBV25-1 with TRBJ2-7; D is unclear. Trimming pared 1 base from V and 2 bases from J, leaving 18 bases between. This CDR3 region has 17 residues. Germline values: CDR1 MGHDK, CDR2 SYGVNS. The CDR3: CASSESRVNPSAYEQYF. CDR3 DNA: TGTGCCAGCAGTGAATCAAGGGTTAACCCAAGTGCCTACGAGCAGTACTTC.

V is TRBV19 and J is TRBJ2-5, with 7 bases that match TRBD1. The germline gives CDR1 LNHDA, CDR2 SQIVND (reference sequence). CDR3 length equals 13 residues. The V gene end was trimmed by 6 bases and the J gene end by 9 bases; junction bases not matched to a gene: 10. Here the CDR3 reads CASSPGQPAAQYF. In nucleotides, the CDR3 is TGTGCCAGTAGCCCGGGACAGCCCGCGGCCCAGTACTTC.

This chain links TRBV10-3 with TRBJ2-1, with 8 bases that match TRBD2. Germline V gene data show CDR1 as ENHRY and CDR2 as SYGVKD. J lost 5 bases, V lost 10 bases, and 13 bases had no gene match. The CDR3 has 15 residues. CDR3 in DNA: TGTGCCACCTCAGTCTACGGGGGGGGTAACAATGAGCAGTTCTTC. It translates to CATSVYGGGNNEQFF.

This chain connects TRBV2 to TRBJ2-6; TRBD2 matches at 13 bases. This CDR3 contains 15 residues. After removal of 8 bases from V and 2 bases from J, the junction contained 0 bases not matched to a gene. CDR1 SNHLY and CDR2 FYNNEI come from the germline V gene. This CDR3 is CASGLAGAGANVLTF. CDR3 DNA: TGTGCCAGCGGACTAGCGGGAGCTGGGGCCAACGTCCTGACTTTC.

The chain is built from TRBV7-9 and TRBJ1-2; 7 bases align to TRBD1. The CDR3 extends over 15 amino acids. The V gene's germline CDR1 is SEHNR and CDR2 FQNEAQ (reference sequence). Trimming cost V 5 bases and J 5 bases; bases outside gene matches: 11. CDR3 bases: TGTGCCAGCAGCGGGAACCCGGGACAGATATATGGCTACACCTTC. Translation gives CASSGNPGQIYGYTF.

The chain recombines TRBV2 with TRBJ2-7; unclear D gene. The CDR3 is made up of 15 amino acids. Between the trimmed V and J ends, which lost 0 bases and 0 bases, there was a span of 9 bases. CDR1 and CDR2 (germline): SNHLY, FYNNEI. The CDR3 DNA follows: TGTGCCAGCAGTGAAGCTGAGTTAAGCTCCTACGAGCAGTACTTC. Amino acids: CASSEAELSSYEQYF.

The V gene is TRBV5-1, the J gene TRBJ2-2; 7 nucleotides align to TRBD1. The CDR3 has 15 amino acids. CDR1 SGHRS and CDR2 YFSETQ come from the germline V gene. Trimming at V came to 0 bases and at J to 7 bases, leaving 6 bases not matched to a gene. This CDR3 is CASSLAGTAVGELFF. In nucleotides, the CDR3 is TGCGCCAGCAGCTTGGCCGGGACAGCGGTCGGGGAGCTGTTTTTT.